The following is a TCR beta chain sequence with its context. This record belongs to a study of blood T cell repertoires in COVID-19. Using immunoSEQ multiplex PCR, the repertoire was profiled, and TCRdb retains in-frame clones only, with some absent. This table holds some 150,000 clones, 76% found once. This CDR3 has 14 residues. J gave up 10 bases and V 4 bases, and 10 bases lay outside the gene matches. Germline loops: CDR1 MGHDK, CDR2 SYGVNS. This sequence originates from a man between 60 and 70 years old with acute or convalescent COVID-19. The chain links TRBV25-1 to TRBJ2-1; 7 bases are shared with TRBD1. The sample comprised peripheral blood. CDR3 protein: CASSGGTLDREQFF. Written as DNA, the CDR3 is TGTGCCAGCAGTGGAGGGACCCTGGACAGGGAGCAGTTCTTC.